These 6 T cell receptor beta chains came from one sample sequenced in a study of blood T cell repertoires in COVID-19. TCRdb keeps only in-frame clones here, not all; method: immunoSEQ multiplex PCR. The table lists about 110,000 clones, over 75% of them singletons. The material sequenced was peripheral blood. These receptors were collected from a woman aged 45 to 65 with acute or convalescent COVID-19.

The J gene is TRBJ2-1, the V gene TRBV2, with D tentatively TRBD2 (7 bases). Trimming removed 7 bases from V and 5 bases from J, with 24 bases in between. The germline gives CDR1 SNHLY, CDR2 FYNNEI. The CDR3 is 17 residues long. The DNA of the CDR3 is TGTGCCAGCATGGGAGGTTTAGGGGGGGGGCCCCACAATGAGCAGTTCTTC. Translating gives CASMGGLGGGPHNEQFF.

This chain uses TRBV30 with TRBJ1-2; a possible D gene is TRBD1 (5 bases). Trimming took 1 base from V and 13 from J, leaving 22 bases between them. CDR3 length: 14 amino acids. Per the germline V gene, CDR1 is GTSNPN and CDR2 is SVGIG (reference sequence). This CDR3 reads CAWSEGITPLLGTF. The CDR3 region has the DNA TGTGCCTGGAGTGAGGGGATCACCCCCCTGTTGGGCACCTTC.

J is TRBJ2-7 and V is TRBV28; 9 nucleotides align to TRBD1. Germline CDR1 MDHEN, CDR2 SYDVKM. The CDR3 consists of 14 residues. Trimming cost V 6 bases and J 2 bases; bases outside gene matches: 5. The CDR3 sequence is CASRTGTGPYEQYF. Here the CDR3 DNA reads TGTGCCAGCAGGACCGGGACAGGGCCCTACGAGCAGTACTTC. Full variable domain (missing parts from reference TRBV28 and TRBJ2-7): DVKVTQSSRYLVKRTGEKVFLECVQDMDHENMFWYRQDPGLGLRLIYFSYDVKMKEKGDIPEGYSVSREKKERFSLILESASTNQTSMYLCASRTGTGPYEQYFGPGTRLTVT.

The V call is TRBV11-1, the J call TRBJ2-1; 10 nucleotides agree with TRBD2. Germline loops: CDR1 SGHAT, CDR2 FQDESV (reference sequence). J was trimmed by 7 bases and V by 2 bases; bases with no gene match: 8. There are 16 residues in the CDR3. The CDR3 spells CASSLRKRGGRNEQFF. The CDR3 DNA follows: TGTGCCAGCAGCTTACGTAAGCGGGGGGGGAGAAATGAGCAGTTCTTC.

The J gene is TRBJ1-1, the V gene TRBV19; a possible D gene is TRBD1 (5 bases). V was clipped by 7 bases and J by 4 bases, with 16 bases between them. CDR3 length: 14 amino acids. Germline loops: CDR1 LNHDA, CDR2 SQIVND (reference sequence). CDR3 sequence (DNA): TGTGCCAGTATAGGGAGGGGAACGGCCACTGAAGCTTTCTTT. Its translation is CASIGRGTATEAFF.

V usage is TRBV6-6 and J usage is TRBJ1-2; no firm D call. The CDR3 spans 15 residues. Germline V lookup: CDR1 MNHNY, CDR2 SVGAGI (reference sequence). Trimming cost V 3 bases and J 4 bases, with 15 bases left between them. The CDR3 region has the DNA TGTGCCAGCAGTTATAAGTCCACTCGAGGCTATGGCTACACCTTC. Its translation is CASSYKSTRGYGYTF.